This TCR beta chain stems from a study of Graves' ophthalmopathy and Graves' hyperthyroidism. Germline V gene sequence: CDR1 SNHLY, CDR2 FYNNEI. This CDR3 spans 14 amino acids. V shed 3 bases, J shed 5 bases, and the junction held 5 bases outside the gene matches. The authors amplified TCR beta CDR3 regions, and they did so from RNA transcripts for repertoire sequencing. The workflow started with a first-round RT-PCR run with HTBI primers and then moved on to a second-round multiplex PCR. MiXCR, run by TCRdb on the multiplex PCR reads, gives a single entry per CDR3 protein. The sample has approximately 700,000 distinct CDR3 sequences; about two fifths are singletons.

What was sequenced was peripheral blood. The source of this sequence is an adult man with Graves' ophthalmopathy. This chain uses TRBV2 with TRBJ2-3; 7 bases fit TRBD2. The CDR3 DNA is TGTGCCAGCAGTGAGCTAGCGGCCGGAGATACGCAGTATTTT. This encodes CASSELAAGDTQYF.